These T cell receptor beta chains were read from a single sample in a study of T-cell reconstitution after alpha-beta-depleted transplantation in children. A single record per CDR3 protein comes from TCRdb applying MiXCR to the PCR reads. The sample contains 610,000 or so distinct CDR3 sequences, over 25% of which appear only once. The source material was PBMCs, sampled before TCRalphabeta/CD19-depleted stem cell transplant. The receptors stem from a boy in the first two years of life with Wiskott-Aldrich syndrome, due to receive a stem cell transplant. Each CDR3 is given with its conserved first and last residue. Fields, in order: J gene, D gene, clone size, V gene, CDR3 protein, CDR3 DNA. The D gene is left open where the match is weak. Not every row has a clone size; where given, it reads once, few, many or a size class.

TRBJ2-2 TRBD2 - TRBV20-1 CSARGTSGRPGELFF TGCAGTGCTAGAGGGACTAGCGGGAGGCCCGGGGAGCTGTTTTTT
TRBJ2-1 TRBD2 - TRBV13 CASSWGGRLNEQFF TGTGCCAGCAGCTGGGGGGGGAGACTTAATGAGCAGTTCTTC
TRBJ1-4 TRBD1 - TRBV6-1 CASSEGQGVEKLFF TGTGCCAGCAGTGAAGGACAGGGCGTAGAAAAACTGTTTTTT
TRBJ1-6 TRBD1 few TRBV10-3 CAISESRGQGVSPLHF TGTGCCATCAGTGAGTCGCGGGGACAGGGAGTTTCACCCCTCCACTTT
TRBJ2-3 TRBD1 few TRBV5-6 CASSLTGAPDTQYF TGTGCCAGCAGCTTGACAGGGGCCCCAGATACGCAGTATTTT
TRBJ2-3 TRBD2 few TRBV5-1 CASSLASGSSTDTQYF TGCGCCAGCAGCTTGGCAAGCGGGAGCAGCACAGATACGCAGTATTTT
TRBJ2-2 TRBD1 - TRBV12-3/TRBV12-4 CASSHDRGRQSGELFF TGTGCCAGCAGTCACGACAGGGGGCGACAAAGCGGGGAGCTGTTTTTT
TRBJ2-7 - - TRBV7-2 CASSLWPRGEQYF TGTGCCAGCAGCTTGTGGCCTCGGGGGGAGCAGTACTTC
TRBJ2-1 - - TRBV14 CASSQLGLRGYNEQFF TGTGCCAGCAGCCAACTTGGCCTGAGGGGTTACAATGAGCAGTTCTTC
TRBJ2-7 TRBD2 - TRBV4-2 CASSPERGPGLAQWGTSYEQYF TGTGCCAGCAGCCCCGAGAGAGGTCCCGGACTAGCGCAATGGGGGACCTCCTACGAGCAGTACTTC
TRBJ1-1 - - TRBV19 CASSPDGGSVEAFF TGTGCCAGTAGTCCGGACGGAGGAAGCGTTGAAGCTTTCTTT
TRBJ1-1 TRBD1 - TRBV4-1 CASSPERGPPEAFF TGCGCCAGCAGCCCCGAGAGGGGGCCGCCTGAAGCTTTCTTT
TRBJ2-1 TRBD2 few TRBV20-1 CSAFGTSGRGSYNEQFF TGCAGTGCTTTTGGGACTAGCGGGAGAGGGTCCTACAATGAGCAGTTCTTC
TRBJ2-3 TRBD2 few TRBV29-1 CSAAAGVADTQYF TGCAGCGCCGCAGCGGGAGTGGCAGATACGCAGTATTTT
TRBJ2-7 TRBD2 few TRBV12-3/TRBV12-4 CASSSSGRAHEQYF TGTGCCAGCAGTTCTAGCGGGAGGGCCCACGAGCAGTACTTC
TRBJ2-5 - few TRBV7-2 CASSSTPPQETQYF TGTGCCAGCAGCTCGACTCCTCCCCAAGAGACCCAGTACTTC
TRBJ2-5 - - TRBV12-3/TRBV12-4 CASSSLTAGWETQYF TGTGCCAGCAGCTCCCTAACAGCAGGGTGGGAGACCCAGTACTTC
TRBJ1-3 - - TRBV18 CASSPPGSSGNTIYF TGTGCCAGCTCACCACCCGGGAGCTCTGGAAACACCATATATTTT
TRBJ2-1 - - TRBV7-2 CASSLSPFLSSYNEQFF TGTGCCAGCAGCCTATCCCCCTTCCTTAGCTCCTACAATGAGCAGTTCTTC
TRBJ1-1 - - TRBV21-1 CASSKREDTEAFF TGTGCCAGCAGCAAACGAGAGGATACTGAAGCTTTCTTT
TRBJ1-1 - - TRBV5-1 CASMPGAAETEAFF TGCGCCAGCATGCCGGGGGCGGCTGAAACTGAAGCTTTCTTT
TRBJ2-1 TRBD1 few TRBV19 CASRDREYLFF TGTGCCAGTAGGGACAGGGAGTACCTTTTCTTC
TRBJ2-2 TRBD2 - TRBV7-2 CASSLAGLAVTGELFF TGTGCCAGCAGCTTAGCGGGACTAGCGGTGACCGGGGAGCTGTTTTTT
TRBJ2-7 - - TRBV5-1 CASSLGSVQYEQYF TGCGCCAGCAGCTTAGGATCGGTCCAATACGAGCAGTACTTC
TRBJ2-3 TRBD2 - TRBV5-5 CASSLVPGTSGTDAQYF TGTGCCAGCAGCTTGGTCCCCGGGACTAGCGGCACAGATGCGCAGTATTTT
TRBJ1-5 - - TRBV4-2 CASSQDGDQPQHF TGTGCCAGCAGCCAAGATGGCGATCAGCCCCAGCATTTT
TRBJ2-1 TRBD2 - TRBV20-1 CSAPPGLAGNEQFF TGCAGTGCTCCCCCAGGACTAGCGGGAAATGAGCAGTTCTTC
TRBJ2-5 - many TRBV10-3 CAISTLDRRGETQYF TGTGCCATCAGTACGTTGGACCGACGTGGAGAGACCCAGTACTTC
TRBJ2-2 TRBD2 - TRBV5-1 CASSLVLAGSGELFF TGCGCCAGCAGCTTGGTTTTAGCGGGATCTGGGGAGCTGTTTTTT
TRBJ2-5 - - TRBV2 CASLRALLSTSIGETQYF TGTGCCAGCTTGAGGGCCCTTTTATCTACATCTATCGGAGAGACCCAGTACTTC
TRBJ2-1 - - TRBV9 CASSVVGSRSYNEQFF TGTGCCAGCAGCGTAGTGGGGAGTCGCTCCTACAATGAGCAGTTCTTC